Listed below are T cell receptor beta chains from one sample, sequenced in a study of cytomegalovirus exposure and HLA in healthy donors. The table came from immunoSEQ multiplex PCR; TCRdb's copy has only in-frame clones and leaves some out. Of about 130,000 clones listed, over 65% are singletons. Sequencing was performed on PBMCs. The source is a man between 35 and 55 years old in good health and CMV-seropositive. Both conserved end residues are part of each CDR3. A D gene is named only where the DNA matches it firmly. Clone sizes are given selectively: once, few, many, or a class where the clone is expanded.

-	-	TRBV2	TRBJ2-7	CASSQGGVSEQYF	TGTGCCAGCAGTCAGGGAGGAGTGTCCGAGCAGTACTTC
-	TRBD2	TRBV28	TRBJ2-3	CASRPTSGRADTQYF	TGTGCCAGCAGGCCGACTAGCGGGAGGGCAGATACGCAGTATTTT
-	-	TRBV28	TRBJ1-1	CASSYSDVADAFF	TGTGCCAGCAGTTACTCAGACGTGGCGGATGCTTTCTTT
-	TRBD2	TRBV25-1	TRBJ2-5	CASTGGLETQYF	TGTGCCAGCACGGGGGGGTTGGAGACCCAGTACTTC
-	-	TRBV16	TRBJ1-4	CASSENLNEKLFF	TGTGCCAGCAGCGAGAACCTTAATGAAAAACTGTTTTTT
-	TRBD2	TRBV19	TRBJ2-5	CASSIATGGAGVSETQYF	TGTGCCAGTAGTATAGCCACGGGGGGGGCAGGGGTTTCGGAGACCCAGTACTTC
few	-	TRBV29-1	TRBJ1-2	CSVETGNYGYTF	TGCAGCGTTGAAACGGGGAACTATGGCTACACCTTC
-	-	TRBV9	TRBJ2-1	CASSVELRHHSYNEQFF	TGTGCCAGCAGCGTAGAGCTGCGGCACCACTCCTACAATGAGCAGTTCTTC
-	TRBD1	TRBV6-5	TRBJ2-3	CASRRQGASQDTQYF	TGTGCCAGCAGACGACAGGGGGCATCCCAAGATACGCAGTATTTT
-	-	TRBV30	TRBJ2-1	CAWSVLGGNEQFF	TGTGCCTGGAGTGTACTCGGGGGCAATGAGCAGTTCTTC
few	-	TRBV7-8	TRBJ1-2	CASRVQPSTNYGYTF	TGTGCCAGCAGAGTACAGCCATCTACCAACTATGGCTACACCTTC
-	-	TRBV27	TRBJ1-2	CASSLGPTPTVFNYGYTF	TGTGCCAGCAGTTTAGGCCCCACTCCGACAGTCTTTAACTATGGCTACACCTTC
-	-	TRBV7-2	TRBJ2-2	CASSSRGGDTGELFF	TGTGCCAGCAGCTCCCGAGGAGGCGACACCGGGGAGCTGTTTTTT
-	-	TRBV2	TRBJ1-5	CASSEEPNQPQHF	TGTGCCAGCAGTGAGGAGCCGAATCAGCCCCAGCATTTT
once	TRBD1	TRBV6-6	TRBJ2-3	CASNRGEGTDTQYF	TGTGCCAGCAACAGGGGCGAGGGCACAGATACGCAGTATTTT
-	-	TRBV6-1	TRBJ1-1	CASSERRSPAFF	TGTGCCAGCAGTGAACGGAGATCGCCCGCTTTCTTT
-	TRBD2	TRBV14	TRBJ2-5	CASSQKRGFQETQYF	TGTGCCAGCAGCCAGAAGCGGGGTTTCCAAGAGACCCAGTACTTC
-	-	TRBV6-1	TRBJ1-1	CASSERTPGRDTEAFF	TGTGCCAGCAGTGAACGAACTCCGGGGAGGGACACTGAAGCTTTCTTT